One sample yielded the 5 T cell receptor beta chains listed below, sequenced in a study of T cell responses to AZD1222 COVID-19 vaccine. The assay was immunoSEQ multiplex PCR, and TCRdb's table has in-frame clones only and misses some. The sample lists 90,000 or so clones; 75% to 90% were seen once. The starting material was peripheral blood, obtained on day 0 of AZD1222 vaccination. Receptors originate from an adult in good health.

The chain employs TRBV6-5 and TRBJ2-1, with D hard to call. This CDR3 is built from 11 residues. Germline CDR1 is MNHEY and CDR2 is SVGAGI. V shed 9 bases and J shed 4 bases, with 7 bases lying between them. The CDR3 here is CASGEYNEQFF. The CDR3 nucleotides read TGTGCCAGTGGTGAGTACAATGAGCAGTTCTTC.

In DNA, the CDR3 is TGTGCCAGCAGCTTAAGCAGGGCAAAAGGCACTGAAGCTTTCTTT. This sequence encodes CASSLSRAKGTEAFF. The chain uses TRBV7-8 and TRBJ1-1, with D possibly matching TRBD1 (5 bases). The germline V gene has CDR1 SGHVS and CDR2 FQNEAQ. With 2 bases removed from V and 4 bases from J, the gap between germline ends came to 14 bases. The CDR3 is made up of 15 amino acids.

The gene calls are TRBV6-2 or TRBV6-3 and TRBJ2-3, with D possibly TRBD1 on 7 matching bases. Germline CDR1 and CDR2: MNHEY and SVGEGT. This CDR3 has 14 amino acids. V lost 5 bases, J lost 2 bases, and 11 bases lay in between. CDR3 DNA sequence: TGTGCCAGCAGTGCGGGACAGTTCACAGATACGCAGTATTTT. Amino acids: CASSAGQFTDTQYF.

This clone was counted only a few times. The chain has TRBV9 and TRBJ1-1, with D possibly being TRBD1 (6 bases). The ends were cut back, 4 bases at V and 1 base at J, with 14 bases in the middle. The germline gives CDR1 SGDLS, CDR2 YYNGEE. The CDR3 contains 15 residues. Here the CDR3 DNA reads TGTGCCAGCAGCCCTTTGGACAGCCCGAACACTGAAGCTTTCTTT. This encodes CASSPLDSPNTEAFF.

The V gene is TRBV6-5, the J gene TRBJ1-2; no clear D. CDR3 length equals 13 residues. Trimming cost V 8 bases and J 2 bases, with 12 bases left between them. Germline V gene lookup returns CDR1 MNHEY and CDR2 SVGAGI. CDR3 in DNA: TGTGCCAGCCTACACCGCTTAAACTATGGCTACACCTTC. Protein sequence: CASLHRLNYGYTF.